This TCR beta chain derives from a study of tumor-infiltrating lymphocytes in primary liver carcinoma. Study conclusions and caveats: Tumor-adjacent and tumor-blood pairs displayed less overlap than did pairs of tumor regions. Tumors reached a significantly greater top-250-clone fraction than blood did (p = 0.039).

DNA and RNA were both co-extracted from around 20-30 mg of bulk tissue that had not been sorted. Chronic HBV infection, untreated so far, was present in the patients. Comments on this clonotype: No antigen is known for it. One end of the junction is discordant with germline, which a read error may explain.

TCR beta cDNA came from roughly 550 ng total RNA, primed with a constant-region primer. What produced the TCR beta libraries was three nested multiplex PCR rounds using slightly modified ARM-PCR. TRBV1-TRBV30 forward and Cbeta reverse primers drove the first two roughly 10-cycle rounds. Each CDR3 protein gets one entry after TCRdb re-called the multiplex PCR reads with MiXCR. This sample carries about 120,000 distinct CDR3 sequences, about two thirds of them seen once, and the ten largest clones take roughly 8.1%. The CDR3 covers 14 residues. Germline CDR1 MNHNS, CDR2 SASEGT. Specimen: tumor-adjacent normal liver tissue. The TCR sequence derives from an older woman with primary liver carcinoma and hepatitis B virus infection. The chain links TRBV6-1 to TRBJ2-7, with a tentative D call TRBD1 (5 bases). This CDR3 is CANETEVSSYEQCF. In nucleotides, the CDR3 is TGTGCCAACGAGACAGAGGTGAGCTCCTACGAGCAGTGCTTC.